A single sample is the source of the 17 T cell receptor beta chains below, sequenced in a study of cytomegalovirus exposure and HLA in healthy donors. The primer mix had 60 Vbeta and 13 Jbeta primers. Measured with immunoSEQ multiplex PCR; TCRdb has only the in-frame clones, and not every one. Here the sample spans approximately 150,000 clones, 79% being singletons. The sample consisted of PBMCs. The receptor source for this set is a man aged 50-59 years in good health and CMV-seropositive.

This rearrangement joins TRBV14 to TRBJ1-2, with TRBD1 identical over 8 bases. This CDR3 has 13 amino acids. Germline CDR1 SGHDN, CDR2 FVKESK. V shed 0 bases and J 10 bases; nucleotides not matched to a gene: 4. CDR3 loop: CASSQDGTGAYTF. The CDR3 DNA reads as TGTGCCAGCAGCCAAGATGGGACAGGTGCCTACACCTTC.

This sequence joins TRBV29-1 and TRBJ2-3; 7 bases fit TRBD2. The length of the CDR3 is 13 residues. The V gene's germline CDR1 is SQVTM and CDR2 ANQGSEA. J gave up 5 bases and V 5 bases, and 7 bases lay outside the gene matches. CDR3: CSVRLAARDTQYF. The DNA for the CDR3 is TGCAGCGTTCGGCTAGCGGCACGAGATACGCAGTATTTT.

The chain has TRBV14 and TRBJ2-3; 10 bases match TRBD2. V gave up 4 bases and J gave up 6 bases; unmatched junction bases: 7. In germline, CDR1 is SGHDN, CDR2 FVKESK. This CDR3 is built from 15 residues. CDR3 coding DNA: TGTGCCAGCAGCCCATCGCTAGCGGGAGCGGATACGCAGTATTTT. Its translation: CASSPSLAGADTQYF.

Only a few counts were recorded for this clone. This rearrangement joins TRBV11-2 to TRBJ1-3; no firm D call. This CDR3 contains 13 residues. The V gene lost 1 base and the J gene lost 6 bases, with 7 bases spanning the gap. In germline, CDR1 is SGHAT, CDR2 FQNNGV. As DNA, the CDR3 is TGTGCCAGCAGCTTAGGCCAGTCAAACACCATATATTTT. Protein sequence: CASSLGQSNTIYF.

V is TRBV6-4 and J is TRBJ2-1, with D possibly matching TRBD2 (5 bases). Per germline, CDR1 MRHNA and CDR2 SNTAGT. CDR3 length: 13 residues. Trimming cost V 3 bases and J 7 bases, with 10 bases left between them. The CDR3: CASSENGMNEQFF. DNA for the CDR3: TGTGCCAGCAGTGAAAACGGGATGAATGAGCAGTTCTTC.

This sequence joins TRBV5-1 and TRBJ2-1, with 15 bases identical to TRBD2. In germline, CDR1 is SGHRS, CDR2 YFSETQ. CDR3 length: 14 residues. V was pared by 4 bases and J by 12 bases, with 5 bases of the junction left unmatched. The CDR3 loop reads CASSAGTSGRLQFF. For the CDR3, the DNA is TGCGCCAGCAGCGCGGGGACTAGCGGGAGGTTGCAGTTCTTC.

The V call is TRBV7-9, the J call TRBJ2-7, with TRBD2 identical over 7 bases. The CDR3 is made up of 14 amino acids. J gave up 3 bases and V 6 bases, and 8 bases lay outside the gene matches. Looked up from germline, CDR1 is SEHNR and CDR2 is FQNEAQ (reference sequence). CDR3 DNA sequence: TGTGCCAGCAGTGGTACTAGCGTAGACTACGAGCAGTACTTC. It yields the protein CASSGTSVDYEQYF.

The chain joins TRBV7-3 to TRBJ2-7; D is perhaps TRBD2 (5 bases). The V and J ends lost 1 base and 5 bases respectively, with 15 bases between them. This CDR3 is 15 amino acids long. Germline CDR1 is SGHTA and CDR2 is FQGTGA. DNA of the CDR3: TGTGCCAGCAGCTTAAACCCGGGGTTGGCGAACGAGCAGTACTTC. This sequence encodes CASSLNPGLANEQYF. Combining the CDR3 with reference TRBV7-3 and TRBJ2-7 gives the whole variable domain GAGVSQTPSNKVTEKGKYVELRCDPISGHTALYWYRQSLGQGPEFLIYFQGTGAADDSGLPNDRFFAVRPEGSVSTLKIQRTERGDSAVYLCASSLNPGLANEQYFGPGTRLTVT.

The V and J genes are TRBV2 and TRBJ1-2; 11 bases fit TRBD1. Germline-derived CDR1 and CDR2 are SNHLY and FYNNEI. After removal of 6 bases from V and 8 bases from J, the junction contained 5 bases not matched to a gene. This CDR3 spans 13 amino acids. The CDR3, as DNA: TGTGCCAGCAGGGGACAGGGGGTCGAGGGCTACACCTTC. Translated: CASRGQGVEGYTF.

This clone occurred once. V is TRBV18 and J is TRBJ2-7; 10 bases line up with TRBD1. Germline V gene sequence: CDR1 KGHSH, CDR2 LQKENI. Germline trimming cut 6 bases from V and 6 bases from J; bases unmatched to any gene: 8. This CDR3 comprises 14 residues. This CDR3 is CASSTGTGEIEQYF. CDR3 in DNA: TGTGCCAGCTCGACCGGGACAGGGGAGATCGAGCAGTACTTC. The full variable domain, in which reference TRBV18 and TRBJ2-7 provide the parts outside the CDR3, is NAGVMQNPRHLVRRRGQEARLRCSPMKGHSHVYWYRQLPEEGLKFMVYLQKENIIDESGMPKERFSAEFPKEGPSILRIQQVVRGDSAAYFCASSTGTGEIEQYFGPGTRLTVT.

The chain combines TRBV7-9 with TRBJ1-1; 10 bases fit TRBD1. The CDR3 consists of 15 residues. Germline CDR1 is SEHNR and CDR2 is FQNEAQ (reference sequence). Trimming removed 0 bases from V and 5 bases from J; junction bases left unmatched: 3. CDR3 in DNA: TGTGCCAGCAGCTTAGCTGACAGGGGGCATACTGAAGCTTTCTTT. Translation gives CASSLADRGHTEAFF.

The rearrangement uses TRBV5-8 and TRBJ2-1; 7 bases line up with TRBD2. V lost 4 bases and J lost 0; bases outside the gene matches: 4. The CDR3 is 15 residues long. Germline V gene lookup returns CDR1 SGHTS and CDR2 YDEGEE. CDR3 region: CASSEERDSYNEQFF. CDR3 coding DNA: TGTGCCAGCAGCGAGGAGCGGGACTCCTACAATGAGCAGTTCTTC.

The chain uses TRBV6-4 and TRBJ2-1; 11 bases line up with TRBD2. Germline CDR1 reads MRHNA; CDR2 reads SNTAGT. The ends lost 4 bases at V and 5 bases at J; junction bases unmatched: 4. This CDR3 has 15 residues. CDR3 sequence reads: CASSGRLAGNNEQFF. The CDR3 DNA follows: TGTGCCAGCAGTGGTCGACTAGCGGGGAACAATGAGCAGTTCTTC.

The chain recombines TRBV4-2 with TRBJ1-2; possibly TRBD1 for D (6 bases). This CDR3 is 14 amino acids long. Trimming removed 0 bases from V and 7 bases from J, with 12 bases in between. The germline gives CDR1 LGHNA, CDR2 YNFKEQ. CDR3 nucleotide sequence: TGTGCCAGCAGCCAAGATATATCCAGGGGTGGCTACACCTTC. Encoded protein: CASSQDISRGGYTF.

V is TRBV6-6 and J is TRBJ1-1; a possible D gene is TRBD1 (6 bases). Trimming cost V 4 bases and J 1 base, with 7 bases left between them. CDR1 and CDR2 (germline): MNHNY, SVGAGI (reference sequence). The CDR3 is 13 amino acids. In nucleotides, the CDR3 is TGTGCCAGCAGTTCGGACAGGAACACTGAAGCTTTCTTT. This encodes CASSSDRNTEAFF.

This rearrangement joins TRBV21-1 to TRBJ2-7; TRBD1, the D gene given by the table, was not confirmed from the DNA. TRBV21-1 is a recognized pseudogene. This CDR3 has 13 amino acids. CDR3 coding DNA: TGTGCCAGCAGCACTACAGGGGAATACGAGCAGTACTTC. It specifies CASSTTGEYEQYF.

In this sample, this clone turned up once. The chain links TRBV19 to TRBJ2-7, with 10 positions matching TRBD2. The CDR3 is 15 amino acids. V was pared by 9 bases and J by 3 bases, with 11 bases of the junction left unmatched. Germline V gene sequence: CDR1 LNHDA, CDR2 SQIVND (reference sequence). CDR3 region: CASRLAGGLLYEQYF. CDR3 DNA sequence: TGTGCCAGCCGTTTAGCGGGAGGCCTACTCTACGAGCAGTACTTC.